This T cell receptor beta chain comes out of a study of T cells in Graves' hyperthyroidism and ophthalmopathy. Overall study results and limits: In the blood, most expanded thyroid clonotypes above 0.001 appeared as well.

This clonotype has at least ten counts. What it binds is unknown. Per germline, CDR1 SGHVS and CDR2 FQNEAQ. The CDR3 loop spans 15 amino acids. With V trimmed by 4 bases and J by 3 bases, 6 bases remained unmatched. RNA transcripts gave rise to amplified TCR beta CDR3 regions. TCR CDR3 regions were first amplified by RT-PCR with HTBI primers. Using its own MiXCR run on the multiplex PCR reads, TCRdb lists one record per CDR3 protein. The sample lists 500,000 to 650,000 distinct CDR3 sequences, roughly 15% occurring once. The source material was blood. The chain links TRBV7-8 to TRBJ2-5; TRBD1 matches at 9 bases. The receptor comes from a woman aged 45-65 years with Graves' ophthalmopathy. The CDR3 nucleotides are TGTGCCAGCAGCTCTCACAGGGGGCTCGAAGAGACCCAGTACTTC. Translation: CASSSHRGLEETQYF.